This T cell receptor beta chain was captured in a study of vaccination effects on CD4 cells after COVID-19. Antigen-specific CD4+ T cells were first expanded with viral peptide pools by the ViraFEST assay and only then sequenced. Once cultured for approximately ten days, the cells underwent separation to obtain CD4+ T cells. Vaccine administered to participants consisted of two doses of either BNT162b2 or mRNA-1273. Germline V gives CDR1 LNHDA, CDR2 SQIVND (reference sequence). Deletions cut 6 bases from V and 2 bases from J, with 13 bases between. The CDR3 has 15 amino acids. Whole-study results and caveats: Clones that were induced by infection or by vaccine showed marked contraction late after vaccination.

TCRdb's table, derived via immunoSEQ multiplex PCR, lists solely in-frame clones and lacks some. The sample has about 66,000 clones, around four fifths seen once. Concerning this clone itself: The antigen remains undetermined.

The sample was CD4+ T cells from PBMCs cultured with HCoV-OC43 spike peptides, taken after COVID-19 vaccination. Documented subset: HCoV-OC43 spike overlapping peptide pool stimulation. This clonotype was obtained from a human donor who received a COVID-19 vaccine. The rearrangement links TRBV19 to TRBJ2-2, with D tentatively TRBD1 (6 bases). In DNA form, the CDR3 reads TGTGCCAGTAGCCTGCTGGACAGAAACACCGGGGAGCTGTTTTTT. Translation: CASSLLDRNTGELFF.